These 14 T cell receptor beta chains were sequenced from one sample in a study of T cells in Graves' hyperthyroidism and ophthalmopathy. TCR beta CDR3 regions were amplified from RNA transcripts. The TCR CDR3 first-round RT-PCR relied on the HTBI primer set. TCRdb redid the calling of the multiplex PCR reads with MiXCR, one entry per CDR3 protein. The table shows under 750,000 distinct CDR3 sequences, with about 19% occurring only once. Sequenced input: blood. These TCRs come from a woman aged 45-65 years with Graves' hyperthyroidism that later progressed to Graves' ophthalmopathy.

This rearrangement joins TRBV7-9 to TRBJ1-2; 8 nucleotides line up with TRBD1. V dropped 5 bases and J dropped 1; count of bases not matched to a gene: 6. Germline CDR1 reads SEHNR; CDR2 reads FQNEAQ (reference sequence). CDR3 length: 15 amino acids. As DNA, the CDR3 is TGTGCCAGCAGCCCCAAGACAGGGGTTAACTATGGCTACACCTTC. Translated: CASSPKTGVNYGYTF.

There are many counts of this clonotype. This chain connects TRBV7-3 to TRBJ2-1; either TRBD1 or TRBD2 may fit D (6 bases each). The CDR3 is made up of 16 amino acids. V was pared by 5 bases and J by 4 bases, with 18 bases between. Germline CDR1 reads SGHTA; CDR2 reads FQGTGA. The CDR3 loop is CASSHGGREAYNEQFF. CDR3 coding DNA: TGTGCCAGCAGCCACGGGGGCAGGGAGGCTTACAATGAGCAGTTCTTC.

This clonotype has a handful of counts. This chain uses TRBV6-2 or TRBV6-3 with TRBJ1-2; D possibly corresponds to TRBD1 (5 bases). Germline V gene data show CDR1 as MNHEY and CDR2 as SVGEGT. The CDR3 totals 15 residues. V was trimmed by 8 bases and J by 0 bases, leaving 16 bases between them. CDR3 bases: TGTGCCAGCGCCAAGGGGAGCCGAGCTAACTATGGCTACACCTTC. Its translation: CASAKGSRANYGYTF.

The V gene is TRBV5-4, the J gene TRBJ2-1; D call uncertain. Trimming stripped 1 base from V and 8 bases from J, with 19 bases between. Germline CDR1 is SGHNT and CDR2 is YYREEE (reference sequence). This CDR3 is built from 16 residues. CDR3 sequence: CASSLMRPTPGHEQFF. DNA of the CDR3: TGTGCCAGCAGCTTGATGAGGCCCACACCCGGGCATGAGCAGTTCTTC.

This clonotype was detected many times. The chain recombines TRBV12-5 with TRBJ2-2; D is ambiguous. The V gene's germline CDR1 is LGHNT and CDR2 FRNRAP. V dropped 0 bases and J dropped 6 bases, with 2 bases sitting between them. The length of the CDR3 is 12 residues. As DNA, the CDR3 is TGTGCTAGTGGTTTGGTACCCGGGGAGCTGTTTTTT. Translated: CASGLVPGELFF.

This clonotype was found a few times. The gene calls are TRBV3-1 and TRBJ1-6, with 7 bases matching TRBD1. From germline, CDR1 is LGHDT and CDR2 YNNKEL (reference sequence). Trimming at V came to 1 base and at J to 7 bases, leaving 1 base not matched to a gene. This CDR3 contains 14 residues. The DNA of the CDR3 is TGTGCCAGCAGCCAAGGGGACAGAAATTCACCCCTCCACTTT. Residues: CASSQGDRNSPLHF.

This chain links TRBV5-1 with TRBJ2-5; 11 positions match TRBD2. Unmatched junction bases numbered 3, after V lost 0 bases and J lost 5 bases. CDR3 length: 15 residues. The germline V gene encodes CDR1 SGHRS and CDR2 YFSETQ. The CDR3 loop reads CASSLGLAGTETQYF. The CDR3 DNA sequence: TGCGCCAGCAGCTTGGGACTAGCGGGGACGGAGACCCAGTACTTC. Supplemented by reference TRBV5-1 and TRBJ2-5, the full variable domain reads KAGVTQTPRYLIKTRGQQVTLSCSPISGHRSVSWYQQTPGQGLQFLFEYFSETQRNKGNFPGRFSGRQFSNSRSEMNVSTLELGDSALYLCASSLGLAGTETQYFGPGTRLLVL.

There are many counts of this clonotype. The chain combines TRBV3-1 with TRBJ1-1, with unresolved D. The CDR3 consists of 14 residues. Germline assignment: CDR1 LGHDT and CDR2 YNNKEL (reference sequence). V lost 1 base and J lost 4, with 10 bases in between. The chain's CDR3 is CASSQVEGGTEAFF. CDR3 DNA: TGTGCCAGCAGCCAAGTAGAAGGTGGCACTGAAGCTTTCTTT.

This clonotype was seen many times. The chain is built from TRBV18 and TRBJ1-2; D not resolved. Germline CDR1 and CDR2: KGHSH and LQKENI. The CDR3 spans 14 residues. V shed 2 bases and J shed 3 bases, with 10 bases lying between them. The CDR3 spells CASSPSLEDYGYTF. The CDR3 bases are TGTGCCAGCTCACCATCCCTAGAGGACTATGGCTACACCTTC. Looking up the rest from reference TRBV18 and TRBJ1-2 gives the full variable domain: NAGVMQNPRHLVRRRGQEARLRCSPMKGHSHVYWYRQLPEEGLKFMVYLQKENIIDESGMPKERFSAEFPKEGPSILRIQQVVRGDSAAYFCASSPSLEDYGYTFGSGTRLTVV.

This clonotype has more than one count but fewer than ten. The chain couples TRBV5-1 to TRBJ2-3, with 9 nucleotides matching TRBD2. Per germline, CDR1 SGHRS and CDR2 YFSETQ. The CDR3 loop spans 16 amino acids. The trim removed 0 bases at V and 2 bases at J, leaving 4 bases unmatched. The DNA for the CDR3 is TGCGCCAGCAGCTTGGTTAGCGGGGGATTCACAGATACGCAGTATTTT. This gives the protein CASSLVSGGFTDTQYF.

The sample holds many counts of this clonotype. The chain couples TRBV11-2 to TRBJ2-1; TRBD2 agrees at 10 bases. V was clipped by 3 bases and J by 4 bases; unmatched bases: 6. The CDR3 has 16 amino acids. From germline, CDR1 is SGHAT and CDR2 FQNNGV. CDR3 protein: CASSFTRTSGYNEQFF. The CDR3 bases are TGTGCCAGCAGCTTTACGCGGACTAGCGGTTACAATGAGCAGTTCTTC.

The chain has TRBV6-2 or TRBV6-3 and TRBJ2-1; D may correspond to TRBD1 or TRBD2 (5 bases each). V was trimmed by 6 bases and J by 3 bases, leaving 15 bases between them. The CDR3 has 15 residues. Germline V gene sequence: CDR1 MNHEY, CDR2 SVGEGT. CDR3 residues: CASRTDEGRYNEQFF. The DNA of the CDR3 is TGTGCCAGCAGGACGGACGAGGGACGCTACAATGAGCAGTTCTTC.

This clonotype has more than one count but fewer than ten. The genes are TRBV18 and TRBJ1-1, with unresolved D. The CDR3 sequence is 15 residues long. Trimming shortened V by 6 bases and J by 0 bases, and 14 bases separated the two germline ends. CDR1 and CDR2 (germline): KGHSH, LQKENI. Here the CDR3 reads CASSHQEMLNTEAFF. The CDR3 DNA reads as TGTGCCAGCTCCCATCAAGAGATGTTGAACACTGAAGCTTTCTTT.

The chain uses TRBV12-3 or TRBV12-4 and TRBJ2-1, with 8 bases matching TRBD1. The CDR3 sequence is 13 residues long. The V gene end was trimmed by 8 bases and the J gene end by 8 bases; junction bases not matched to a gene: 8. CDR3 loop: CASVWQGADEQFF. As DNA, the CDR3 is TGTGCCAGCGTCTGGCAGGGGGCCGATGAGCAGTTCTTC.